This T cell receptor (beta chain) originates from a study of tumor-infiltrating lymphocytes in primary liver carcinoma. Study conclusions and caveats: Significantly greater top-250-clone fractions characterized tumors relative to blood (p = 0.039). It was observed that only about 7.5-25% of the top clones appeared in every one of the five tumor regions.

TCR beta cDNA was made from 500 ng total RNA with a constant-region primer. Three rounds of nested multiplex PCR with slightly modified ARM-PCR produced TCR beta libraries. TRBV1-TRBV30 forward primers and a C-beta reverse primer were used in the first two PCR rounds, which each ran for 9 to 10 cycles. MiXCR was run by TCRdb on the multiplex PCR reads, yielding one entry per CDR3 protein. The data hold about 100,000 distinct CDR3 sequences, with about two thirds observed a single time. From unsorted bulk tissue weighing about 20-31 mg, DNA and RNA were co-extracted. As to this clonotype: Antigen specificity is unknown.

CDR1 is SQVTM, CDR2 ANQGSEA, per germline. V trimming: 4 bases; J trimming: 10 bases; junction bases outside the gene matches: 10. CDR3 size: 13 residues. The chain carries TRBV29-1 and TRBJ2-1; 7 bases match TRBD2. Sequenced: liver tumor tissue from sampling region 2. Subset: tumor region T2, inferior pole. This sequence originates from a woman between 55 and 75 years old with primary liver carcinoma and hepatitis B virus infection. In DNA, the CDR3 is TGCAGCGTTGCAGGGACCGGGGGAGGGGAGCAGTTCTTC. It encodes CSVAGTGGGEQFF.